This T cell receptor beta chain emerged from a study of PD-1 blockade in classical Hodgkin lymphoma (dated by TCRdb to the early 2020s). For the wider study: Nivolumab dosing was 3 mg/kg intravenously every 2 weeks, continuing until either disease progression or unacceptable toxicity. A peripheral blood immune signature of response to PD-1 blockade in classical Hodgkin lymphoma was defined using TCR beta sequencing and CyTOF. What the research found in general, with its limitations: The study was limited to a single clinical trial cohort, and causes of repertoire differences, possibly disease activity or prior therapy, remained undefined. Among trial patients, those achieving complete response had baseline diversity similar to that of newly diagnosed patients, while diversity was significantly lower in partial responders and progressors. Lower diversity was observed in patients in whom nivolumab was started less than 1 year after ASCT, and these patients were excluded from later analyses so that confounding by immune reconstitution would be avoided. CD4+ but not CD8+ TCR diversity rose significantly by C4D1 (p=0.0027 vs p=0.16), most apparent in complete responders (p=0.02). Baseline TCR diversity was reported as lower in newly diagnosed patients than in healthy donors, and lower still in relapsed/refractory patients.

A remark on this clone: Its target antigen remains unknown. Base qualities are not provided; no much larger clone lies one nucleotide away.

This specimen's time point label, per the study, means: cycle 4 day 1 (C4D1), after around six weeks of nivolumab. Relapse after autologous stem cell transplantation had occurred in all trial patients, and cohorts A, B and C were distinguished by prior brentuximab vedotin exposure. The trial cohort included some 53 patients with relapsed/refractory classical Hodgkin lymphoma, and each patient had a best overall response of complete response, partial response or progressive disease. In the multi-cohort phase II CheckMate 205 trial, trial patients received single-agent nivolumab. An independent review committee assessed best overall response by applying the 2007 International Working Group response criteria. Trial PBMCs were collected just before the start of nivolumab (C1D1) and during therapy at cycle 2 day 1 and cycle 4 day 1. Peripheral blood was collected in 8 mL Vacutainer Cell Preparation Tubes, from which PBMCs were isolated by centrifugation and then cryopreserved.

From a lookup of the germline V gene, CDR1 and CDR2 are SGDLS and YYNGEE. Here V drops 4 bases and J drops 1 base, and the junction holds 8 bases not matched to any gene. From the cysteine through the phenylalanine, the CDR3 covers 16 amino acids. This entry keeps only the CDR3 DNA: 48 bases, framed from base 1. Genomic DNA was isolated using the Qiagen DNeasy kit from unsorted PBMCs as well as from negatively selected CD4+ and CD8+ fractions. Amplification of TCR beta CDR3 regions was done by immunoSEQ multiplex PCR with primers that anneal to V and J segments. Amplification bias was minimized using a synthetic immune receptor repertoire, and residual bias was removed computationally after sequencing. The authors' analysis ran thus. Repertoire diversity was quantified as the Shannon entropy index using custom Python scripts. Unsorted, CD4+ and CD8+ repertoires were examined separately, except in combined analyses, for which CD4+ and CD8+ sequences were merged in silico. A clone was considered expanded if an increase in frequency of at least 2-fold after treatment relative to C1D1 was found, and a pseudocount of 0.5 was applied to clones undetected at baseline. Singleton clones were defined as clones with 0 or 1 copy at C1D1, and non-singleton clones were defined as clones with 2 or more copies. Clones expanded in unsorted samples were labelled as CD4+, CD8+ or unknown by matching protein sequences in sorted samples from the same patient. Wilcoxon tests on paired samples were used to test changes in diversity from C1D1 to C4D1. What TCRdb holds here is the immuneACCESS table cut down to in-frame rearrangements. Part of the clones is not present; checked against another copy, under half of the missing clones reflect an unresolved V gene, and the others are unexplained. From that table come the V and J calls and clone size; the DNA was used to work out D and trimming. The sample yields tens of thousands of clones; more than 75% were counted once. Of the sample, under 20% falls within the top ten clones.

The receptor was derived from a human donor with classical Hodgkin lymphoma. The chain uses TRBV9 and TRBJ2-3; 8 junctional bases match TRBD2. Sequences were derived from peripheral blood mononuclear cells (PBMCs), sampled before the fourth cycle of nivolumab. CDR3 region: CASSPRLAMGTDTQYF. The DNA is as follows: TGTGCCAGCAGCCCACGACTAGCGATGGGCACAGATACGCAGTATTTT.